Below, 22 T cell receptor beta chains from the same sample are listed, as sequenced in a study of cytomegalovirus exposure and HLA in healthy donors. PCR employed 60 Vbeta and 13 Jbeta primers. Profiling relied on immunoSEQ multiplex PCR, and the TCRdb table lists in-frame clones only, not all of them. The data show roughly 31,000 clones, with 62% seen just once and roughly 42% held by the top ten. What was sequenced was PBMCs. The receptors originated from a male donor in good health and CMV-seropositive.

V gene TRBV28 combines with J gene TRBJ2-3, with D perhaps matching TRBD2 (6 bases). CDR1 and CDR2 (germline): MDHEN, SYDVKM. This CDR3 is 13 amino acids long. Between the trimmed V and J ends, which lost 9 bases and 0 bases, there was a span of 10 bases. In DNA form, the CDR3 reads TGTGCCAGTCAGACTAGTAGCACAGATACGCAGTATTTT. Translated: CASQTSSTDTQYF. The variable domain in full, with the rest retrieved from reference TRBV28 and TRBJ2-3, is DVKVTQSSRYLVKRTGEKVFLECVQDMDHENMFWYRQDPGLGLRLIYFSYDVKMKEKGDIPEGYSVSREKKERFSLILESASTNQTSMYLCASQTSSTDTQYFGPGTRLTVL.

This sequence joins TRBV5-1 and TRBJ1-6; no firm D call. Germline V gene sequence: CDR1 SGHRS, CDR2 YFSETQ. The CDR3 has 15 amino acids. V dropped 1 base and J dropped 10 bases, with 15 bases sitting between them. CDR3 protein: CASSLWEGMGSPLHF. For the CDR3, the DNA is TGCGCCAGCAGCTTGTGGGAGGGCATGGGCTCACCCCTCCACTTT.

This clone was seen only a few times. The CDR3 DNA reads TGTGCCAGCAGCCCAGGGCCGACGAACACTGAAGCTTTCTTT. It yields the protein CASSPGPTNTEAFF. The rearrangement links TRBV7-3 to TRBJ1-1; D might be TRBD1 (5 bases). The ends were cut back, 5 bases at V and 1 base at J, with 11 bases in the middle. The germline V gene encodes CDR1 SGHTA and CDR2 FQGTGA. The CDR3 runs 14 residues.

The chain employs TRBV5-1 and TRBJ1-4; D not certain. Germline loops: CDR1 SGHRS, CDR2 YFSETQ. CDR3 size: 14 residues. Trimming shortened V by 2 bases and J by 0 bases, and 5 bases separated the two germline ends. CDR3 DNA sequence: TGCGCCAGCAGCTTTTCGGCAACTAATGAAAAACTGTTTTTT. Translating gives CASSFSATNEKLFF.

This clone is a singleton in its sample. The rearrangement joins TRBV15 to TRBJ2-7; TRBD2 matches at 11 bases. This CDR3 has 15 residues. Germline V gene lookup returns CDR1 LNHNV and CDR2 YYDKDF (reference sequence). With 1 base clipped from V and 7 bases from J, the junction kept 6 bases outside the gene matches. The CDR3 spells CATSRGSGRAREQYF. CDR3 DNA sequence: TGTGCCACCAGCAGAGGTAGCGGGAGGGCACGGGAGCAGTACTTC. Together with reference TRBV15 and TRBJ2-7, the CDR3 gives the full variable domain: DAMVIQNPRYQVTQFGKPVTLSCSQTLNHNVMYWYQQKSSQAPKLLFHYYDKDFNNEADTPDNFQSRRPNTSFCFLDIRSPGLGDTAMYLCATSRGSGRAREQYFGPGTRLTVT.

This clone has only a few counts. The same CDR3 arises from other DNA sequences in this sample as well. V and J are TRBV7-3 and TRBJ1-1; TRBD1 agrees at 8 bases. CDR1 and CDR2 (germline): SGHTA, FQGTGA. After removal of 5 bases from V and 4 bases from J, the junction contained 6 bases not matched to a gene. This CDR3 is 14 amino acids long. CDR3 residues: CASSLDRGGTEAFF. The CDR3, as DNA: TGTGCCAGCAGCCTCGACAGGGGAGGCACTGAAGCTTTCTTT.

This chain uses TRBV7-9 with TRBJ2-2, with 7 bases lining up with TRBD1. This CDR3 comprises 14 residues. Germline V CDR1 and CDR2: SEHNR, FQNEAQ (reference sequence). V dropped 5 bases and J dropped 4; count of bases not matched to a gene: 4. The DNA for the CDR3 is TGTGCCAGCAGCCTAGGGGGCGGCACCGGGGAGCTGTTTTTT. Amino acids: CASSLGGGTGELFF.

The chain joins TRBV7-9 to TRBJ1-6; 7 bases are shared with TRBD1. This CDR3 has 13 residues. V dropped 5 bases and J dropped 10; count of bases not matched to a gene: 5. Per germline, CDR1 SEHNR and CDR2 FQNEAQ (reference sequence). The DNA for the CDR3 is TGTGCCAGCAGCGCGGCGGGACAGTCACCCCTCCACTTT. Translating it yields CASSAAGQSPLHF.

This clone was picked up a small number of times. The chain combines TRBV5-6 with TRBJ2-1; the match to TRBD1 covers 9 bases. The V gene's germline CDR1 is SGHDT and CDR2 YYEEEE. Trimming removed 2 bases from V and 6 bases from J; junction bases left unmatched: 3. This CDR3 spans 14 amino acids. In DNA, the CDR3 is TGTGCCAGCAGCTTTGGGACAGGGACCAATGAGCAGTTCTTC. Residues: CASSFGTGTNEQFF.

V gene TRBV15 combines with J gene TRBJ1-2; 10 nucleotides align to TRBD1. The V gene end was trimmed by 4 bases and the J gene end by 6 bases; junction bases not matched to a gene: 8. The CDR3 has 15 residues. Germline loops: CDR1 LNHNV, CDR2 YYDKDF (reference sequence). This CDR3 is CATSTETGGLDGYTF. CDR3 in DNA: TGTGCCACCAGCACCGAGACAGGGGGCTTGGATGGCTACACCTTC. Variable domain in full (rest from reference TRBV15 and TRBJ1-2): DAMVIQNPRYQVTQFGKPVTLSCSQTLNHNVMYWYQQKSSQAPKLLFHYYDKDFNNEADTPDNFQSRRPNTSFCFLDIRSPGLGDTAMYLCATSTETGGLDGYTFGSGTRLTVV.

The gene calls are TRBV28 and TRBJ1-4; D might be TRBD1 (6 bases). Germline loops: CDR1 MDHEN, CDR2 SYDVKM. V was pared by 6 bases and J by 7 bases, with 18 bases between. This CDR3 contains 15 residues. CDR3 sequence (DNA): TGTGCCAGCAGGCTGGCCGGGACAAGAGGTGAAAAACTGTTTTTT. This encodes CASRLAGTRGEKLFF. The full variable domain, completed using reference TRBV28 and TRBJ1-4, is DVKVTQSSRYLVKRTGEKVFLECVQDMDHENMFWYRQDPGLGLRLIYFSYDVKMKEKGDIPEGYSVSREKKERFSLILESASTNQTSMYLCASRLAGTRGEKLFFGSGTQLSVL.

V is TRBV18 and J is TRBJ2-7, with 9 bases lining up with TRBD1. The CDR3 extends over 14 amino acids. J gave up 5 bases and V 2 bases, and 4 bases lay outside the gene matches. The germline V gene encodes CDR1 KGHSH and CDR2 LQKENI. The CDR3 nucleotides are TGTGCCAGCTCACCAAGGACAGGGGAACACGAGCAGTACTTC. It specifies CASSPRTGEHEQYF.

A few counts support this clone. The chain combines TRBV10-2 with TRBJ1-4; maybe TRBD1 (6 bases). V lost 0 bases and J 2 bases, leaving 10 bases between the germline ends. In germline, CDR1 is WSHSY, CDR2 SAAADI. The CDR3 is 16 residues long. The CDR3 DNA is TGCGCCAGCAGTGAGTCGCCAGGGGCTACTAATGAAAAACTGTTTTTT. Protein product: CASSESPGATNEKLFF.

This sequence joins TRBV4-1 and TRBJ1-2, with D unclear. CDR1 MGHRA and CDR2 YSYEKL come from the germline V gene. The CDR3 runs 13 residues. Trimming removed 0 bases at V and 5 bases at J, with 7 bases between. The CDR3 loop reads CASSQDKEYGYTF. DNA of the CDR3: TGCGCCAGCAGCCAAGATAAGGAGTATGGCTACACCTTC.

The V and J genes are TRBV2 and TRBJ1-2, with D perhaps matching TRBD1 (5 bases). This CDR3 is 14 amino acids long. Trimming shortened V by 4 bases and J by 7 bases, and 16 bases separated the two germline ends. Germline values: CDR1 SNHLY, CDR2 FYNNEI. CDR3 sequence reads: CASSAQGRGGGYTF. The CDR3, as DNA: TGTGCCAGCAGTGCCCAGGGTCGGGGGGGTGGCTACACCTTC.

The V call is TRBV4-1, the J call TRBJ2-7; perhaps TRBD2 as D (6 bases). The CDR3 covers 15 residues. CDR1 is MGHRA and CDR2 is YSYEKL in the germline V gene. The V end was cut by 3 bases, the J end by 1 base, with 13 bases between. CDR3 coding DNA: TGCGCCAGCAGCCAGAAGCGGGCTATTTCCTACGAGCAGTACTTC. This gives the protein CASSQKRAISYEQYF.

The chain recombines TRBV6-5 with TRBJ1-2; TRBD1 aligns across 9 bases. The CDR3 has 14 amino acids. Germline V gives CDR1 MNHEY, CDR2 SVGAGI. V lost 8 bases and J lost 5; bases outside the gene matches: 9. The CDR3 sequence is CASAGPGQGYGYTF. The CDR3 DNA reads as TGTGCCAGCGCCGGCCCGGGACAGGGATATGGCTACACCTTC.

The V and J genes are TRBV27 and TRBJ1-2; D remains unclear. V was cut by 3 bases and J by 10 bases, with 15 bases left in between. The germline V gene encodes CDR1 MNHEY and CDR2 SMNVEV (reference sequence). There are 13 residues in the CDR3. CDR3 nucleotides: TGTGCCAGCAGTTTGAACTCCCAAGGACTCTACACCTTC. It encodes CASSLNSQGLYTF.

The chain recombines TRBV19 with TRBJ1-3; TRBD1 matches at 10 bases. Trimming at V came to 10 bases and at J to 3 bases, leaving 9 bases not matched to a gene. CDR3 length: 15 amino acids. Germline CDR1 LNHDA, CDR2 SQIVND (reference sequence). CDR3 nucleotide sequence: TGTGCCACCAGGCCCTGGACAGGGGGTGGAAACACCATATATTTT. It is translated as CATRPWTGGGNTIYF.

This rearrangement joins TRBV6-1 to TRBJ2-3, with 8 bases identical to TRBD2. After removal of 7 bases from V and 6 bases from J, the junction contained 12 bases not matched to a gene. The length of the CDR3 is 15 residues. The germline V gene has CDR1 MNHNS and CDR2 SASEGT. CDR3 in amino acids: CASTARRAGEDTQYF. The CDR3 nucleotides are TGTGCCAGCACCGCCCGGCGAGCGGGAGAGGATACGCAGTATTTT.

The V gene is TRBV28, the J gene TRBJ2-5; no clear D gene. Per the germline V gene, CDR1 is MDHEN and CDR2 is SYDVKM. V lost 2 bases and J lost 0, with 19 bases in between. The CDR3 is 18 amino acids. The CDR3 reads CASSLGWLVERYQETQYF. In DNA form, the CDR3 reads TGTGCCAGCAGTTTAGGTTGGCTAGTGGAGAGGTACCAAGAGACCCAGTACTTC.

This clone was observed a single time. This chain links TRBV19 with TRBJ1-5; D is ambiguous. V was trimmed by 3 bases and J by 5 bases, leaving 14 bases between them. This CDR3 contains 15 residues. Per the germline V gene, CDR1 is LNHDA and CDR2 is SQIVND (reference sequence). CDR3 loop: CASSIGDARDQPQHF. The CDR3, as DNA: TGTGCCAGTAGTATCGGGGATGCGAGGGATCAGCCCCAGCATTTT.